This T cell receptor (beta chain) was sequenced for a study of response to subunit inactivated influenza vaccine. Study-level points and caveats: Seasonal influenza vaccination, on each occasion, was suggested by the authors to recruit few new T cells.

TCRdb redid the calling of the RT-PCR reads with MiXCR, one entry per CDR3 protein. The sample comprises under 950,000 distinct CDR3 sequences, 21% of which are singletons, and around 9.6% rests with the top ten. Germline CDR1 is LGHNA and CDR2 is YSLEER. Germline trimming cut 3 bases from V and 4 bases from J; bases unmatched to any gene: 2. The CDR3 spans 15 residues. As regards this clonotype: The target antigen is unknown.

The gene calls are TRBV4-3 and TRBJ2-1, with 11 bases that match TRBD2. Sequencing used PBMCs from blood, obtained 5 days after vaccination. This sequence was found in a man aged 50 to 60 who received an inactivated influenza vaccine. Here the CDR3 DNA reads TGCGCCAGCAGCCAGACTAGCGGGGTTTACAATGAGCAGTTCTTC. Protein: CASSQTSGVYNEQFF.